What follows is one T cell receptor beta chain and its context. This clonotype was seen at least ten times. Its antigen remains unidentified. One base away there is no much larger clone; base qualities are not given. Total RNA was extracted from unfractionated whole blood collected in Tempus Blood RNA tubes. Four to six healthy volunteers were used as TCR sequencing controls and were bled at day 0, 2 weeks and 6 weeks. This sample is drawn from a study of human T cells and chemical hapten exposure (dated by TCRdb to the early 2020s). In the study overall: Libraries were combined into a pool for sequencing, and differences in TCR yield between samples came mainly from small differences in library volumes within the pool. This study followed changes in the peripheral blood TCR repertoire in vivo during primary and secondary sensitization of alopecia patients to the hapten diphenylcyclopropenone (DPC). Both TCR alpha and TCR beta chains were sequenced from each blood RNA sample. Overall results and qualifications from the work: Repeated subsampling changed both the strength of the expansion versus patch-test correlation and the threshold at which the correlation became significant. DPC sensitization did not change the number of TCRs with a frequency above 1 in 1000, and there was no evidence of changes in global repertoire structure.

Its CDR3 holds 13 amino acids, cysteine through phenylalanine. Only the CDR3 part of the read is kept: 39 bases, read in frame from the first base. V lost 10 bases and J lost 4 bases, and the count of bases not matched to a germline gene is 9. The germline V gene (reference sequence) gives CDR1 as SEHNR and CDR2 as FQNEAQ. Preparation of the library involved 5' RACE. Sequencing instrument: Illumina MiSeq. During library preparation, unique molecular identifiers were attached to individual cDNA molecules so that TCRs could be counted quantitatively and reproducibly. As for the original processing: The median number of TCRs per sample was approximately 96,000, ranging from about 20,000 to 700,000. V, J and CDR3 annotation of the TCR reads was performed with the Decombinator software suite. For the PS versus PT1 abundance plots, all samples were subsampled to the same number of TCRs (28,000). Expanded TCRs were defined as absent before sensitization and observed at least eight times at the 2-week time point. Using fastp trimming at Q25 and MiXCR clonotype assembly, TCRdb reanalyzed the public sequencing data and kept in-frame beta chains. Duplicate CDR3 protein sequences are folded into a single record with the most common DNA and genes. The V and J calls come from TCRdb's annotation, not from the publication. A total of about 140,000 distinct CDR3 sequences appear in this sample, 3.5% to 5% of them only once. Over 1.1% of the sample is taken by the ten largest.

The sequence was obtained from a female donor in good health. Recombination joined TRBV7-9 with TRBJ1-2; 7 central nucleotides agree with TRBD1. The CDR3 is CATDRRTSYGYTF. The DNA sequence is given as TGTGCCACGGACAGGCGCACTTCCTATGGCTACACCTTC.